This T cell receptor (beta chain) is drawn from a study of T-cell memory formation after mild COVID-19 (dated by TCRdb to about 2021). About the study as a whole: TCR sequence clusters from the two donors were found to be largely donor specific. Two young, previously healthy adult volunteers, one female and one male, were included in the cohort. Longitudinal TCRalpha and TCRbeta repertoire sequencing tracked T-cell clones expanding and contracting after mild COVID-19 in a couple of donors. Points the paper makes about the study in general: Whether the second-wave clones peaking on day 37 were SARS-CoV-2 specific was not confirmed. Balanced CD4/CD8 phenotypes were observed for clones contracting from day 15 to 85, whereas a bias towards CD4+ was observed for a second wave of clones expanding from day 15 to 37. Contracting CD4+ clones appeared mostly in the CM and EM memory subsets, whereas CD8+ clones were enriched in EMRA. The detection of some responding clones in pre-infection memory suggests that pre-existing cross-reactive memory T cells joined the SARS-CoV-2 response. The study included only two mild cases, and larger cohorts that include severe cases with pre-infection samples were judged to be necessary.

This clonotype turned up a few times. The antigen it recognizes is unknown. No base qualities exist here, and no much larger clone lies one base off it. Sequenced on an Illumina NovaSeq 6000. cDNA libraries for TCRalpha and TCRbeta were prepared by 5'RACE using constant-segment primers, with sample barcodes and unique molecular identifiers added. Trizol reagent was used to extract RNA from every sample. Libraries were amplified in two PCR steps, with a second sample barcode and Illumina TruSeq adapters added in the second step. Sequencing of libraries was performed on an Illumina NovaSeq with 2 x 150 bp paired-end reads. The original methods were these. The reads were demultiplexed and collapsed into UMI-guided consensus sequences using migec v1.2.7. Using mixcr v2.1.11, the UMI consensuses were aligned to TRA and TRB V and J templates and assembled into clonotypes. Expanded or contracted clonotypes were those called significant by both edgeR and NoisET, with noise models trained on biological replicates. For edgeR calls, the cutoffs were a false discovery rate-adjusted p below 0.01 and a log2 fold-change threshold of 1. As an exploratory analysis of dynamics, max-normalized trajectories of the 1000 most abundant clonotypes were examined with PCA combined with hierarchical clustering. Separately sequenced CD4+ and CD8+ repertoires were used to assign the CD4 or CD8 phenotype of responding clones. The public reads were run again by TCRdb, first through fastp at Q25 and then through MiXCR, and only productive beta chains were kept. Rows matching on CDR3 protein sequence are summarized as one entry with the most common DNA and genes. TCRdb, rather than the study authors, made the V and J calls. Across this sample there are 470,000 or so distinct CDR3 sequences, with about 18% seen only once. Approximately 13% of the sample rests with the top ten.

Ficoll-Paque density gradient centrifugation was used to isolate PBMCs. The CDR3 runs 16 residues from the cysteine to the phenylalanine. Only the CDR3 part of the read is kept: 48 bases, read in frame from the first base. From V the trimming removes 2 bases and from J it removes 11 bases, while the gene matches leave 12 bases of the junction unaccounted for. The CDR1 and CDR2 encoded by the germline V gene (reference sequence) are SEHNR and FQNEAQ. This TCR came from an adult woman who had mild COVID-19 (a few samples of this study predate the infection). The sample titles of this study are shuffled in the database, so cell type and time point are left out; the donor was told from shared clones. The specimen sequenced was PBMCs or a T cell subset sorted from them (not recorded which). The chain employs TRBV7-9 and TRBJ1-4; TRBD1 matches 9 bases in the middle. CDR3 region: CASSLLSGTGSGKLFF. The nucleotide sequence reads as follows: TGTGCCAGCAGCTTATTAAGCGGGACAGGGAGTGGGAAACTGTTTTTT.